Given below is one T cell receptor beta chain in context. Drawing of peripheral blood yielded 8.5 to 10 milliliters from each donor. This sample is drawn from a study of blood T cells in healthy people across ages. A J-beta primer mix and a sample-barcoded 5' primer were used in a second PCR of about 6 to 12 cycles. A single record per CDR3 protein comes from TCRdb applying MiXCR to the 5' RACE reads. The sample has about 1.4 million distinct CDR3 sequences; 45% to 70% are singletons. CDR3 length: 14 residues. Germline values: CDR1 SNHLY, CDR2 FYNNEI. Trimming stripped 8 bases from V and 0 bases from J, with 13 bases between.

The sequenced sample was blood. The receptor comes from a man aged 18 to 30 in good health. This sequence joins TRBV2 and TRBJ1-1; D remains unclear. CDR3 in DNA: TGTGCCAGCTCGGGGATCGGGCTGAACACTGAAGCTTTCTTT. Translating gives CASSGIGLNTEAFF.